A selection of T cell receptor beta chains follows, all from one sample in a study. From the 5' RACE reads, TCRdb called clonotypes with MiXCR, one entry per CDR3 protein. There are fewer than 65,000 distinct CDR3 sequences in the sample; around 30% occur only once, and over 2% lies in the top ten. The sequencing input was tumor-infiltrating naive CD4+ T cells sorted from the breast tumor. The receptors were sampled from a female donor with breast cancer. Both conserved end residues are part of each CDR3.

V gene,J gene,CDR3 protein
TRBV25-1,TRBJ2-5,CASNSPRQPSSQETQYF
TRBV3-1,TRBJ2-2,CASSQGRRNTGELFF
TRBV5-1,TRBJ2-1,CASRAELLNDNEQLF
TRBV15,TRBJ2-5,CATSHRQGARETQYF
TRBV12-3/TRBV12-4,TRBJ1-1,CASSRTAWAGRENTEAFF
TRBV20-1,TRBJ2-1,CSATVRSSWEDEQFF
TRBV28,TRBJ1-1,CASSTRTGVGTEAFF
TRBV20-1,TRBJ2-6,CSAPRAGANVLTF
TRBV20-1,TRBJ2-3,CSARLVNTQYF
TRBV29-1,TRBJ1-2,CSVDRTHLNYGYTF
TRBV24-1,TRBJ2-1,CATSDPTSGRAWGSYNEQFF
TRBV5-1,TRBJ2-1,CASSLDEGGSYNEQFF
TRBV6-2/TRBV6-3,TRBJ2-1,CASSIGLAGNEQFF
TRBV3-1,TRBJ2-2,CASSQEFTGELFF
TRBV7-8,TRBJ2-2,CASSSLTSGTGGELFF
TRBV7-2,TRBJ2-3,CASRMGTYLSTDTQYF
TRBV5-1,TRBJ1-2,CASSPGTGKGNTF
TRBV5-1,TRBJ1-2,CASGLNRDEPNYGYTF
TRBV11-2,TRBJ1-2,CASSLEGGINYGYTF
TRBV12-3/TRBV12-4,TRBJ1-6,CASSLDNGNSPLHF
TRBV12-3/TRBV12-4,TRBJ1-1,CASSLGGRAEAFF
TRBV24-1,TRBJ2-5,CATSYGEETQYF
TRBV28,TRBJ1-1,CASSPHRVGDTEAFF
TRBV20-1,TRBJ2-4,CSALVPGQNIQYF
TRBV7-9,TRBJ2-1,CASMGTRQFF
TRBV9,TRBJ2-5,CASSVQGGASGETQYF
TRBV5-1,TRBJ2-5,CASSFQDSSQETQYF
TRBV5-1,TRBJ2-1,CASSPVTESSYNEQFF
TRBV12-3/TRBV12-4,TRBJ2-1,CASSTRTLDEQFF
TRBV6-1,TRBJ1-5,CASKIRGVNHQPQHF
TRBV7-2,TRBJ1-1,CASSSFRVNTEAFF
TRBV2,TRBJ1-6,CASNDRSDRFSLHF
TRBV29-1,TRBJ1-3,CSVVWGSNTIYF
TRBV7-2,TRBJ1-2,CASSLGGQGGSYGYTF
TRBV2,TRBJ2-1,CASRWDRGLNEQFF
TRBV4-2,TRBJ1-5,CASSQDGGNRPQHF
TRBV7-2,TRBJ1-4,CASSSHGTNEKLFF
TRBV12-3/TRBV12-4,TRBJ1-2,CASRGDSLFYGYTF
TRBV20-1,TRBJ1-1,CSARDLMNTEAFF
TRBV5-1,TRBJ2-7,CASSSDGSWGNEQYF
TRBV29-1,TRBJ2-1,CSVAFLGGDNEQFF
TRBV6-1,TRBJ1-1,CASSEVIGGRAEAFF
TRBV6-2/TRBV6-3,TRBJ2-7,CASSGSGLTLRSSYEQYF
TRBV9,TRBJ2-1,CASSALGLANEQFF
TRBV21-1,TRBJ2-7,CATTAGKTYEQYF
TRBV20-1,TRBJ2-7,CSAQSPRSLYEQYF
TRBV5-1,TRBJ2-2,CASSGDRGSGELFF
TRBV6-6,TRBJ1-5,CASSHRFGQPQHF
TRBV5-8,TRBJ2-5,CASSLRQTKETQYF